Presented here are 27 T cell receptor beta chains from one specimen sequenced in a study of T cell responses to AZD1222 COVID-19 vaccine. The table came from immunoSEQ multiplex PCR; TCRdb's copy has only in-frame clones and leaves some out. The sample contains about 170,000 clones, roughly nine tenths of which appear only once. This specimen consisted of peripheral blood, obtained on day 0 of AZD1222 vaccination. These receptors all stem from an adult in good health.

This clone was detected only once. The V call is TRBV3-1 (or the pseudogene TRBV3-2), the J call TRBJ2-5; D remains ambiguous. The V gene lost 5 bases and the J gene lost 4 bases, with 14 bases spanning the gap. Germline assignment: CDR1 LGHDT and CDR2 YNNKEL (reference sequence). The CDR3 totals 14 residues. The CDR3 protein is CASSTRVTGETQYF. The CDR3 DNA follows: TGTGCCAGCAGCACCCGGGTCACGGGAGAGACCCAGTACTTC.

The chain links TRBV10-3 to TRBJ1-1, with 8 bases fitting TRBD1. There are 14 residues in the CDR3. Germline assignment: CDR1 ENHRY and CDR2 SYGVKD. With 1 base clipped from V and 7 bases from J, the junction kept 5 bases outside the gene matches. CDR3 coding DNA: TGTGCCATCAGTGAGTATTCACAGGGGGGTGAAGCTTTCTTT. It specifies CAISEYSQGGEAFF.

The gene calls are TRBV27 and TRBJ2-1, with 11 bases identical to TRBD1. V lost 5 bases and J lost 5; bases outside the gene matches: 8. The CDR3 spans 16 residues. Germline lookup yields CDR1 MNHEY and CDR2 SMNVEV (reference sequence). In DNA form, the CDR3 reads TGTGCCAGCAGTCTAGACGGACAGGGGGCCCACAATGAGCAGTTCTTC. Translating gives CASSLDGQGAHNEQFF.

The chain employs TRBV20-1 and TRBJ2-7, with TRBD2 identical over 7 bases. Per the germline V gene, CDR1 is DFQATT and CDR2 is SNEGSKA (reference sequence). The CDR3 runs to 11 residues. The ends lost 5 bases at V and 5 bases at J; junction bases unmatched: 3. The CDR3 DNA is TGCAGTGCTGGGAGGGGTGACGAGCAGTACTTC. Translation gives CSAGRGDEQYF.

The V call is TRBV7-9, the J call TRBJ2-5; D is possibly TRBD2 (6 bases). V shed 0 bases and J shed 2 bases, with 7 bases lying between them. The CDR3 extends over 14 amino acids. The germline gives CDR1 SEHNR, CDR2 FQNEAQ (reference sequence). The CDR3 loop reads CASSLAREQETQYF. The CDR3 DNA reads as TGTGCCAGCAGCTTAGCGCGGGAACAAGAGACCCAGTACTTC.

The V gene is TRBV10-3, the J gene TRBJ1-5, with D possibly being TRBD1 (5 bases). CDR1 and CDR2 from the germline V gene are ENHRY and SYGVKD. Trimming left V 6 bases short and J 6 bases short, with 9 bases between. The CDR3 is 12 residues long. For the CDR3, the DNA is TGTGCCATCAGCTCAGGGACTCAGCCCCAGCATTTT. Its protein product is CAISSGTQPQHF.

This clone was picked up a small number of times. V is TRBV27 and J is TRBJ2-1; weak D call: TRBD1 (6 bases). The length of the CDR3 is 14 residues. V was trimmed by 1 base and J by 6 bases, leaving 10 bases between them. The germline gives CDR1 MNHEY, CDR2 SMNVEV (reference sequence). The CDR3 nucleotides read TGTGCCAGCAGTTTATTAACAGGGCCCAATGAGCAGTTCTTC. Protein sequence: CASSLLTGPNEQFF.

The chain joins TRBV4-1 to TRBJ2-6; 7 positions match TRBD1. Germline V gene data show CDR1 as MGHRA and CDR2 as YSYEKL. The CDR3 is 18 amino acids. The junction had 10 bases not matched to a gene; V was cut back by 5 bases and J by 0 bases. CDR3 loop: CASSERTGLSSGANVLTF. The CDR3 nucleotides are TGCGCCAGCAGCGAGCGGACAGGCTTATCCTCTGGGGCCAACGTCCTGACTTTC.

This clone was picked up one time. The chain joins TRBV19 to TRBJ1-3; TRBD1 might be the D (6 bases). Per the germline V gene, CDR1 is LNHDA and CDR2 is SQIVND (reference sequence). The CDR3 contains 17 residues. Trimming took 3 bases from V and 4 from J, leaving 19 bases between them. CDR3: CASSMGNAGVSGNTIYF. The CDR3 DNA follows: TGTGCCAGTAGTATGGGGAATGCAGGGGTCTCCGGAAACACCATATATTTT.

The gene calls are TRBV21-1 and TRBJ2-5; the table gives TRBD1 as D, unverified against the DNA. TRBV21-1 is designated a pseudogene. The CDR3 totals 16 residues. The CDR3 loop is CASSKMGQGDQETQYF. Written as DNA, the CDR3 is TGTGCCAGCAGCAAAATGGGACAGGGAGACCAAGAGACCCAGTACTTC.

This clone was detected once. The genes are TRBV27 and TRBJ2-2; D uncertain. Looked up from germline, CDR1 is MNHEY and CDR2 is SMNVEV (reference sequence). CDR3 length: 12 residues. Trimming took 1 base from V and 4 from J, leaving 1 base between them. The CDR3 region is CASSLFTGELFF. CDR3 coding DNA: TGTGCCAGCAGTTTATTCACCGGGGAGCTGTTTTTT.

This chain connects TRBV30 to TRBJ2-7, with no clear D. CDR3 size: 12 residues. The germline V gene encodes CDR1 GTSNPN and CDR2 SVGIG (reference sequence). Trimming removed 4 bases at V and 1 base at J, with 8 bases between. In DNA, the CDR3 is TGTGCCTGGAACCCAGGATCCTACGAGCAGTACTTC. It is translated as CAWNPGSYEQYF.

The gene calls are TRBV4-1 and TRBJ1-1; possibly TRBD1 for D (5 bases). Germline CDR1 is MGHRA and CDR2 is YSYEKL. Trimming left V 0 bases short and J 3 bases short, with 8 bases between. The CDR3 contains 14 residues. In DNA, the CDR3 is TGCGCCAGCAGCCAAGACAAGGGGTACACTGAAGCTTTCTTT. Protein product: CASSQDKGYTEAFF.

The chain joins TRBV18 to TRBJ2-3; TRBD2 aligns across 9 bases. Germline CDR1 and CDR2: KGHSH and LQKENI. The V segment lost 2 bases and the J segment 4 bases; nucleotides outside the gene matches: 13. CDR3 size: 18 residues. DNA of the CDR3: TGTGCCAGCTCACCAGTAACGATCGGCGGGGGGGCCGCAGATACGCAGTATTTT. Its translation is CASSPVTIGGGAADTQYF.

This rearrangement joins TRBV10-3 to TRBJ2-7, with D possibly TRBD1 on 6 matching bases. Trimming left V 10 bases short and J 0 bases short, with 13 bases between. This CDR3 is built from 13 residues. Germline CDR1 reads ENHRY; CDR2 reads SYGVKD. The CDR3: CANRDTSSYEQYF. The CDR3 DNA reads TGTGCCAACCGGGACACCTCCTCCTACGAGCAGTACTTC.

J is TRBJ2-7 and V is TRBV19, with TRBD1 matching 9 bases. V lost 4 bases, J lost 6 bases, and 7 bases stayed unmatched. The CDR3 extends over 14 amino acids. In germline, CDR1 is LNHDA, CDR2 SQIVND (reference sequence). The CDR3 protein is CASSKTGTGFEQYF. In DNA form, the CDR3 reads TGTGCCAGTAGTAAAACCGGGACAGGGTTCGAGCAGTACTTC.

The chain is built from TRBV15 and TRBJ2-3; D tentatively fits TRBD1 or TRBD2 (6 bases each). Germline-derived CDR1 and CDR2 are LNHNV and YYDKDF (reference sequence). This CDR3 is built from 15 residues. Between the trimmed V and J ends, which lost 2 bases and 3 bases, there was a span of 12 bases. The CDR3 loop is CATSRRGGPTDTQYF. In nucleotides, the CDR3 is TGTGCCACCAGCAGACGAGGGGGGCCAACAGATACGCAGTATTTT.

The V call is TRBV18, the J call TRBJ1-1; D unresolved. V was shortened by 1 base and J by 6 bases, with 9 bases between the two germline ends. The germline gives CDR1 KGHSH, CDR2 LQKENI. The CDR3 runs to 13 residues. The CDR3 reads CASSPRPPAEAFF. The CDR3 nucleotides are TGTGCCAGCTCACCACGGCCCCCCGCTGAAGCTTTCTTT.

For this clone: Other DNA variants within this sample encode the same CDR3. The chain has TRBV12-3 or TRBV12-4 and TRBJ1-2; D remains unclear. This CDR3 has 12 amino acids. The V end was cut by 3 bases, the J end by 4 bases, with 6 bases between. The chain's CDR3 is CASSLAGYGYTF. CDR3 sequence (DNA): TGTGCCAGCAGTTTGGCAGGCTATGGCTACACCTTC.

J is TRBJ2-5 and V is TRBV7-3; 7 bases fit TRBD1. The CDR3 sequence is 16 residues long. V was clipped by 2 bases and J by 3 bases; unmatched bases: 9. The germline gives CDR1 SGHTA, CDR2 FQGTGA. CDR3 nucleotide sequence: TGTGCCAGCAGCTTAGGCCGAGGGACAGTCGAAGAGACCCAGTACTTC. It is translated as CASSLGRGTVEETQYF. The whole variable domain, remainder taken from reference TRBV7-3 and TRBJ2-5, is GAGVSQTPSNKVTEKGKYVELRCDPISGHTALYWYRQSLGQGPEFLIYFQGTGAADDSGLPNDRFFAVRPEGSVSTLKIQRTERGDSAVYLCASSLGRGTVEETQYFGPGTRLLVL.

This clone showed up just a few times. The rearrangement links TRBV7-2 to TRBJ1-3; maybe TRBD1 (6 bases). In germline, CDR1 is SGHTA, CDR2 FQGNSA. The CDR3 covers 15 residues. V lost 4 bases, J lost 0 bases, and 10 bases lay in between. As DNA, the CDR3 is TGTGCCAGCAGCTCGACAGGCCTCTCTGGAAACACCATATATTTT. This encodes CASSSTGLSGNTIYF.

The chain uses TRBV3-1 (or the pseudogene TRBV3-2) and TRBJ2-1, with D possibly called TRBD1 or TRBD2 (5 bases each). In germline, CDR1 is LGHDT, CDR2 YNNKEL (reference sequence). This CDR3 has 15 amino acids. Deletions cut 3 bases from V and 1 base from J, with 10 bases between. In DNA, the CDR3 is TGTGCCAGCAGCCACCGGGGACCGTCCTACAATGAGCAGTTCTTC. Amino acids: CASSHRGPSYNEQFF.

The rearrangement links TRBV28 to TRBJ1-4; 11 nucleotides line up with TRBD1. CDR1 is MDHEN and CDR2 is SYDVKM in the germline V gene. V was clipped by 2 bases and J by 4 bases; unmatched bases: 6. The CDR3 has 17 amino acids. The CDR3: CASSLGGQGALNEKLFF. The CDR3 DNA reads TGTGCCAGCAGTTTAGGCGGACAGGGGGCCCTTAATGAAAAACTGTTTTTT.

This chain joins TRBV7-9 and TRBJ2-1, with a weak D call TRBD1 (6 bases). CDR3 length: 15 amino acids. Trimming took 0 bases from V and 5 from J, leaving 11 bases between them. Germline-derived CDR1 and CDR2 are SEHNR and FQNEAQ (reference sequence). The CDR3 region has the DNA TGTGCCAGCAGCTTAGCGAGGGGGTCCAACAATGAGCAGTTCTTC. Encoded protein: CASSLARGSNNEQFF. Together with reference TRBV7-9 and TRBJ2-1, the CDR3 gives the full variable domain: DTGVSQNPRHKITKRGQNVTFRCDPISEHNRLYWYRQTLGQGPEFLTYFQNEAQLEKSRLLSDRFSAERPKGSFSTLEIQRTEQGDSAMYLCASSLARGSNNEQFFGPGTRLTVL.

CDR3 in DNA: TGTGCCTGGAGTGTCGGTCCCCGTTCCTTTTCACCCCTCCACTTT. Its protein is CAWSVGPRSFSPLHF. V usage is TRBV30 and J usage is TRBJ1-6, with no clear D. Germline values: CDR1 GTSNPN, CDR2 SVGIG (reference sequence). V was trimmed by 0 bases and J by 9 bases, leaving 15 bases between them. CDR3 length equals 15 residues.

The chain is built from TRBV7-8 and TRBJ2-3, with D uncertain. The V and J ends lost 2 bases and 4 bases respectively, with 7 bases between them. Germline V gene sequence: CDR1 SGHVS, CDR2 FQNEAQ. This CDR3 comprises 13 residues. CDR3 coding DNA: TGTGCCAGCAGCTTACAACGGGCAGATACGCAGTATTTT. Its protein is CASSLQRADTQYF.

The gene calls are TRBV7-9 and TRBJ2-5, with TRBD1 as a possible D gene (6 bases). Germline-derived CDR1 and CDR2 are SEHNR and FQNEAQ (reference sequence). The V gene lost 5 bases and the J gene lost 2 bases, with 12 bases spanning the gap. The CDR3 length is 14 residues. Written as DNA, the CDR3 is TGTGCCAGCAGCACCTACAGGGAACAAGAGACCCAGTACTTC. It specifies CASSTYREQETQYF.